This T cell receptor (beta chain) was identified during a study of PD-1 blockade in classical Hodgkin lymphoma. Study-level findings and limits: Those patients who began receiving nivolumab less than 1 year after ASCT had lower diversity, and they were excluded. Significant TCR diversity gains by C4D1 occurred in CD4+ but not CD8+ cells. Reports described newly diagnosed patients as having lower baseline TCR diversity than healthy donors. Partial responders and progressors had significantly lower baseline TCR diversity.

In regard to this clone: Antigen: not known.

Germline CDR1 and CDR2: SNHLY and FYNNEI. Trimming took off 6 bases at V and 5 bases at J, with 16 bases between the two ends. The CDR3 is made up of 14 amino acids. Assay used: immunoSEQ multiplex PCR; TCRdb lists only in-frame clones, some missing. The repertoire includes about 9,900 clones, 70% to 85% of them detected once, and about 10% sits in the top ten. Time point defined: cycle 4 day 1 (C4D1), after about 6 weeks of nivolumab. Each of the patients experienced relapse following autologous stem cell transplantation, and their brentuximab vedotin exposure differed. The CD8+ T cells came from thawed PBMCs through magnetic negative selection.

The clonotype was recovered from a human donor with classical Hodgkin lymphoma. The chain employs TRBV2 and TRBJ1-1; D is uncertain. The source was CD8+ T cells from blood, collected before the fourth cycle of nivolumab. The CDR3 region is CASSVGPGGTEAFF. The DNA for the CDR3 is TGTGCCAGCAGCGTCGGACCGGGCGGAACTGAAGCTTTCTTT.